This TCR beta chain was obtained from a study of cytomegalovirus exposure and HLA in healthy donors. Study-wide results and limits: Later on, an analysis showed TCR association rates differing by HLA locus, with DRB1 the most and HLA-C the fewest. Follow-up analysis later connected one missense variant in DCLRE1C with trimming of TCR beta V- and J-genes.

On this clone itself: Its target is not known.

V lost 4 bases, J lost 3 bases, and 4 bases lay in between. CDR1 is MGHDK, CDR2 SYGVNS, per germline. The CDR3 spans 11 residues. The PCR contained 60 Vbeta and 13 Jbeta primers. The method was immunoSEQ multiplex PCR; TCRdb's version includes in-frame clones alone and lacks a portion of them. Here the sample spans 150,000 or so clones, 60% to 85% being singletons. This chain links TRBV25-1 with TRBJ2-7; D gene ambiguous. The sequence derives from a female donor in good health and CMV-seronegative. The specimen was PBMCs. The CDR3 is CASSAYYEQYF. The CDR3 bases are TGTGCCAGCAGTGCTTACTACGAGCAGTACTTC.